This entry lists 30 T cell receptor beta chains sequenced from one sample in a study of cytomegalovirus exposure and HLA in healthy donors. Using immunoSEQ multiplex PCR, the repertoire was profiled, and TCRdb retains in-frame clones only, with some absent. Among 65,000 to 85,000 clones listed, 85% to 95% were seen once. Input material: PBMCs. These receptors were obtained from a woman under 30 in good health and CMV-seronegative.

The chain employs TRBV19 and TRBJ1-2; 8 positions agree with TRBD1. The CDR3 covers 14 residues. V gave up 10 bases and J gave up 4 bases; unmatched junction bases: 11. Germline V lookup: CDR1 LNHDA, CDR2 SQIVND (reference sequence). CDR3 residues: CATALGQGIYGYTF. The CDR3 DNA sequence: TGTGCCACGGCCCTCGGACAGGGCATCTATGGCTACACCTTC.

This rearrangement joins TRBV7-9 to TRBJ2-1; 9 bases are shared with TRBD2. This CDR3 has 16 residues. The junction had 5 bases not matched to a gene; V was cut back by 5 bases and J by 0 bases. The V gene's germline CDR1 is SEHNR and CDR2 FQNEAQ (reference sequence). The DNA for the CDR3 is TGTGCCAGCAGCCAGACTAGCGGCGACTCCTACAATGAGCAGTTCTTC. Translated: CASSQTSGDSYNEQFF.

This chain joins TRBV27 and TRBJ2-6; 16 positions match TRBD2. V was clipped by 5 bases and J by 3 bases; unmatched bases: 4. The CDR3 loop spans 18 amino acids. Germline CDR1 and CDR2: MNHEY and SMNVEV (reference sequence). CDR3 sequence (DNA): TGTGCCAGCAGTCCCGGGACTAGCGGGGGGGTTGGGGCCAACGTCCTGACTTTC. As protein: CASSPGTSGGVGANVLTF.

This clone showed up just once. CDR3 nucleotide sequence: TGCGCCAGCAGCCAACAGGGAACTGGAAACACCATATATTTT. It yields the protein CASSQQGTGNTIYF. The rearrangement joins TRBV4-1 to TRBJ1-3; the D gene is possibly TRBD1 (5 bases). Germline CDR1 and CDR2: MGHRA and YSYEKL. Trimming shortened V by 2 bases and J by 2 bases, and 7 bases separated the two germline ends. The CDR3 consists of 14 residues.

This chain links TRBV7-9 with TRBJ1-5; 9 positions match TRBD1. The germline gives CDR1 SEHNR, CDR2 FQNEAQ (reference sequence). J was trimmed by 4 bases and V by 3 bases; bases with no gene match: 4. This CDR3 is 15 amino acids long. The CDR3 DNA follows: TGTGCCAGCAGCTTCTCGACAGGGGGGAATCAGCCCCAGCATTTT. Protein product: CASSFSTGGNQPQHF. Supplemented by reference TRBV7-9 and TRBJ1-5, the full variable domain reads DTGVSQNPRHKITKRGQNVTFRCDPISEHNRLYWYRQTLGQGPEFLTYFQNEAQLEKSRLLSDRFSAERPKGSFSTLEIQRTEQGDSAMYLCASSFSTGGNQPQHFGDGTRLSIL.

The chain recombines TRBV5-4 with TRBJ2-7; TRBD2 might be the D (6 bases). Germline V gene sequence: CDR1 SGHNT, CDR2 YYREEE (reference sequence). The CDR3 is 14 residues long. V gave up 4 bases and J gave up 4 bases, with 15 bases separating them. CDR3 sequence (DNA): TGTGCCAGCAGCCTTTCCGGGAGAGCTTACGAGCAGTACTTC. It codes for CASSLSGRAYEQYF.

This chain uses TRBV7-2 with TRBJ2-2; TRBD1 is a possible D gene (5 bases). V was pared by 5 bases and J by 3 bases, with 13 bases between. The CDR3 covers 15 residues. Germline-derived CDR1 and CDR2 are SGHTA and FQGNSA. The DNA of the CDR3 is TGTGCCAGCAGCAGGGGTCTCTGGGACACCGGGGAGCTGTTTTTT. This translates into CASSRGLWDTGELFF.

The rearrangement uses TRBV18 and TRBJ2-7, with no clear D. With 1 base removed from V and 2 bases from J, the gap between germline ends came to 12 bases. The CDR3 sequence is 15 residues long. CDR1 KGHSH and CDR2 LQKENI come from the germline V gene. This CDR3 reads CASSPRGQNPYEQYF. The CDR3 coding sequence is TGTGCCAGCTCACCACGCGGCCAGAACCCCTACGAGCAGTACTTC.

The chain links TRBV19 to TRBJ1-5, with TRBD1 identical over 9 bases. The V gene's germline CDR1 is LNHDA and CDR2 SQIVND (reference sequence). With 2 bases clipped from V and 0 bases from J, the junction kept 11 bases outside the gene matches. The CDR3 contains 19 residues. The CDR3 coding sequence is TGTGCCAGTAGTATAAATATGGGACAGGGTAAGACTAGCAATCAGCCCCAGCATTTT. This translates into CASSINMGQGKTSNQPQHF. Combining the CDR3 with reference TRBV19 and TRBJ1-5 gives the whole variable domain DGGITQSPKYLFRKEGQNVTLSCEQNLNHDAMYWYRQDPGQGLRLIYYSQIVNDFQKGDIAEGYSVSREKKESFPLTVTSAQKNPTAFYLCASSINMGQGKTSNQPQHFGDGTRLSIL.

This clone was detected once. This chain joins TRBV7-6 and TRBJ1-1, with a weak D call TRBD1 (6 bases). Trimming shortened V by 2 bases and J by 5 bases, and 12 bases separated the two germline ends. CDR3 length equals 14 residues. Germline assignment: CDR1 SGHVS and CDR2 FNYEAQ. The CDR3: CASSLNNRVTEAFF. In nucleotides, the CDR3 is TGTGCCAGCAGCTTAAACAACAGGGTAACTGAAGCTTTCTTT.

The chain is built from TRBV29-1 and TRBJ1-2; 7 nucleotides line up with TRBD1. This CDR3 comprises 12 residues. CDR1 SQVTM and CDR2 ANQGSEA come from the germline V gene. After removal of 5 bases from V and 3 bases from J, the junction contained 3 bases not matched to a gene. The CDR3 DNA reads as TGCAGCGTTACAACAGGGGACTATGGCTACACCTTC. This encodes CSVTTGDYGYTF.

This rearrangement joins TRBV18 to TRBJ1-1; 10 nucleotides agree with TRBD1. The CDR3 length is 14 residues. Germline trimming cut 3 bases from V and 10 bases from J; bases unmatched to any gene: 8. Germline V CDR1 and CDR2: KGHSH, LQKENI. The CDR3 here is CASSPYDRGLAAFF. DNA for the CDR3: TGTGCCAGCTCACCCTATGACAGGGGGCTGGCAGCTTTCTTT.

The chain is built from TRBV5-1 and TRBJ2-3, with TRBD2 matching 10 bases. The CDR3 totals 14 residues. From germline, CDR1 is SGHRS and CDR2 YFSETQ. V was clipped by 7 bases and J by 3 bases; unmatched bases: 5. The CDR3, as DNA: TGCGCCAGCTCTAGCGGGAGAATGACAGATACGCAGTATTTT. Amino acid sequence: CASSSGRMTDTQYF.

This sequence joins TRBV28 and TRBJ1-5; D possibly corresponds to TRBD1 (5 bases). The germline CDR1 and CDR2 sequences are MDHEN and SYDVKM. The ends were cut back, 6 bases at V and 2 bases at J, with 14 bases in the middle. This CDR3 is built from 15 residues. The CDR3 spells CASREGRAGNQPQHF. CDR3 DNA: TGTGCCAGCAGGGAGGGCAGGGCGGGCAATCAGCCCCAGCATTTT.

The genes are TRBV15 and TRBJ2-3; D unclear. V lost 1 base and J 0 bases, leaving 11 bases between the germline ends. The CDR3 length is 16 residues. CDR1 and CDR2 (germline): LNHNV, YYDKDF (reference sequence). The CDR3 sequence is CATSRGVTTSTDTQYF. CDR3 sequence (DNA): TGTGCCACCAGCAGAGGAGTGACAACTAGCACAGATACGCAGTATTTT.

This chain links TRBV28 with TRBJ2-1; D gene uncertain. Deletions cut 5 bases from V and 1 base from J, with 9 bases between. Germline V gene sequence: CDR1 MDHEN, CDR2 SYDVKM. The CDR3 runs to 14 residues. CDR3 sequence: CASSRSFSYNEQFF. In nucleotides, the CDR3 is TGTGCCAGCAGTCGGAGCTTTTCCTACAATGAGCAGTTCTTC.

The chain uses TRBV5-1 and TRBJ1-6; 7 positions match TRBD1. With V trimmed by 4 bases and J by 9 bases, 4 bases remained unmatched. This CDR3 region has 13 residues. CDR1 and CDR2 (germline): SGHRS, YFSETQ. CDR3 sequence (DNA): TGCGCCAGCAGCACGACAGGGAGTTCACCCCTCCACTTT. Its protein is CASSTTGSSPLHF. Supplemented by reference TRBV5-1 and TRBJ1-6, the full variable domain reads KAGVTQTPRYLIKTRGQQVTLSCSPISGHRSVSWYQQTPGQGLQFLFEYFSETQRNKGNFPGRFSGRQFSNSRSEMNVSTLELGDSALYLCASSTTGSSPLHFGNGTRLTVT.

The chain is built from TRBV10-1 and TRBJ2-7, with 9 bases matching TRBD2. J gave up 5 bases and V 4 bases, and 3 bases lay outside the gene matches. From germline, CDR1 is WNHNN and CDR2 SYGVQD (reference sequence). The CDR3 length is 13 residues. The CDR3 spells CASSASGRHEQYF. Here the CDR3 DNA reads TGCGCCAGCAGTGCAAGCGGGAGGCACGAGCAGTACTTC.

The V gene is TRBV9, the J gene TRBJ1-6; TRBD1 might be the D (5 bases). Trimming took 4 bases from V and 6 from J, leaving 14 bases between them. The germline V gene has CDR1 SGDLS and CDR2 YYNGEE. The CDR3 is 15 residues long. CDR3 sequence reads: CASSPQGHPNSPLHF. CDR3 bases: TGTGCCAGCAGCCCCCAAGGACACCCTAATTCACCCCTCCACTTT.

The chain is built from TRBV9 and TRBJ2-3, with D unclear. V lost 4 bases and J lost 7, with 13 bases in between. CDR1 is SGDLS and CDR2 is YYNGEE in the germline V gene. The CDR3 totals 13 residues. CDR3 nucleotide sequence: TGTGCCAGCAGCTCTTCTCCCTCCCATACGCAGTATTTT. This codes for CASSSSPSHTQYF. Filled out from reference TRBV9 and TRBJ2-3, the complete variable domain reads DSGVTQTPKHLITATGQRVTLRCSPRSGDLSVYWYQQSLDQGLQFLIQYYNGEERAKGNILERFSAQQFPDLHSELNLSSLELGDSALYFCASSSSPSHTQYFGPGTRLTVL.

The V gene is TRBV5-6, the J gene TRBJ2-3; 11 positions match TRBD2. Unmatched junction bases numbered 5, after V lost 2 bases and J lost 0 bases. Germline V CDR1 and CDR2: SGHDT, YYEEEE. This CDR3 region has 17 residues. CDR3 region: CASSFLGLAASTDTQYF. CDR3 DNA sequence: TGTGCCAGCAGCTTCCTGGGACTAGCGGCTAGCACAGATACGCAGTATTTT.

V and J are TRBV10-2 and TRBJ2-3, with 11 nucleotides matching TRBD2. Trimming removed 6 bases from V and 2 bases from J; junction bases left unmatched: 4. CDR1 and CDR2 (germline): WSHSY, SAAADI. The CDR3 loop spans 15 amino acids. The CDR3 loop is CASRDSGRATDTQYF. In DNA form, the CDR3 reads TGCGCCAGCAGGGATAGCGGGAGGGCCACAGATACGCAGTATTTT.

V gene TRBV7-2 combines with J gene TRBJ1-2; D is undetermined. The CDR3 covers 15 residues. With 1 base removed from V and 5 bases from J, the gap between germline ends came to 14 bases. Germline CDR1 reads SGHTA; CDR2 reads FQGNSA. The DNA of the CDR3 is TGTGCCAGCAGCTTAGGTCCGGGAAAAGATTATGGCTACACCTTC. It specifies CASSLGPGKDYGYTF.

V and J are TRBV11-3 and TRBJ2-1; maybe TRBD2 (5 bases). Trimming took 4 bases from V and 8 from J, leaving 21 bases between them. This CDR3 is 16 amino acids long. Germline values: CDR1 SGHNT, CDR2 YENEEA. The CDR3 reads CASSSSFGGSFDEQFF. The CDR3 DNA sequence: TGTGCCAGCAGCTCCTCATTCGGTGGGAGTTTCGATGAGCAGTTCTTC.

The rearrangement links TRBV2 to TRBJ2-2, with TRBD2 matching 13 bases. Germline values: CDR1 SNHLY, CDR2 FYNNEI. CDR3 length equals 16 residues. Losses at the gene ends were 6 bases for V and 4 bases for J; bases not matched to a gene: 5. This CDR3 is CASRKTSGGLTGELFF. The CDR3 DNA is TGTGCCAGCAGGAAGACTAGCGGGGGGCTCACCGGGGAGCTGTTTTTT.

The V gene is TRBV5-8, the J gene TRBJ1-4; D not resolved. The CDR3 totals 13 residues. CDR1 and CDR2 from the germline V gene are SGHTS and YDEGEE. Trimming removed 0 bases at V and 7 bases at J, with 7 bases between. Written as DNA, the CDR3 is TGTGCCAGCAGCTTGGTATTTAGTGAAAAACTGTTTTTT. This sequence encodes CASSLVFSEKLFF.

The count of this clone is one. The V call is TRBV30, the J call TRBJ2-3; no clear D gene. This CDR3 is built from 11 residues. Trimming removed 5 bases from V and 1 base from J, with 4 bases in between. Germline CDR1 and CDR2: GTSNPN and SVGIG (reference sequence). The CDR3 bases are TGTGCCTGGCAGGGCACAGATACGCAGTATTTT. Amino acid sequence: CAWQGTDTQYF.

V and J are TRBV20-1 and TRBJ1-1; D remains ambiguous. Germline V CDR1 and CDR2: DFQATT, SNEGSKA (reference sequence). V gave up 1 base and J gave up 5 bases, with 5 bases separating them. The CDR3 loop spans 11 amino acids. CDR3 coding DNA: TGCAGTGCTAGAGGGGCTACTGAAGCTTTCTTT. Amino acids: CSARGATEAFF.

This chain uses TRBV25-1 with TRBJ1-2, with D possibly TRBD1 on 5 matching bases. Germline-derived CDR1 and CDR2 are MGHDK and SYGVNS. Deletions cut 3 bases from V and 4 bases from J, with 9 bases between. The CDR3 has 13 amino acids. Here the CDR3 DNA reads TGTGCCAGCAGTGACCCGACAGTCTATGGCTACACCTTC. Translating it yields CASSDPTVYGYTF.

The CDR3 loop reads CASSLPPRGSSYNEQFF. As DNA, the CDR3 is TGTGCCAGCAGTTTACCCCCCCGGGGGAGCTCCTACAATGAGCAGTTCTTC. The rearrangement joins TRBV27 to TRBJ2-1; TRBD2 might be the D (6 bases). The CDR3 extends over 17 amino acids. Trimming took off 2 bases at V and 0 bases at J, with 14 bases between the two ends. CDR1 is MNHEY, CDR2 SMNVEV, per germline (reference sequence).